The 25 T cell receptor beta chains below all came from one sample that was sequenced in a study of cytomegalovirus exposure and HLA in healthy donors. A multiplex PCR was run with 60 Vbeta primers and 13 Jbeta primers. The data were produced by immunoSEQ multiplex PCR, yet TCRdb's version contains in-frame clones alone and is incomplete. The table has about 180,000 clones, 65% to 85% seen once. The specimen sequenced was PBMCs. These receptor sequences come from a man in his 60s in good health and CMV-seronegative.

The V call is TRBV11-2, the J call TRBJ1-4, with a possible D match to TRBD1 (5 bases). The CDR3 runs 14 residues. The germline V gene has CDR1 SGHAT and CDR2 FQNNGV. Trimming cost V 2 bases and J 8 bases, with 12 bases left between them. CDR3 coding DNA: TGTGCCAGCAGCTTACGGGACTTGGGGGAAAAACTGTTTTTT. Protein product: CASSLRDLGEKLFF. Supplemented by reference TRBV11-2 and TRBJ1-4, the full variable domain reads EAGVAQSPRYKIIEKRQSVAFWCNPISGHATLYWYQQILGQGPKLLIQFQNNGVVDDSQLPKDRFSAERLKGVDSTLKIQPAKLEDSAVYLCASSLRDLGEKLFFGSGTQLSVL.

V is TRBV28 and J is TRBJ2-2; 10 bases map to TRBD1. V dropped 8 bases and J dropped 4; count of bases not matched to a gene: 4. The CDR3 extends over 14 amino acids. Germline CDR1 MDHEN, CDR2 SYDVKM. The CDR3 loop is CASRRTGGTGELFF. In nucleotides, the CDR3 is TGTGCCAGCCGGAGGACAGGGGGCACCGGGGAGCTGTTTTTT. The full variable domain, rest sourced from reference TRBV28 and TRBJ2-2, is DVKVTQSSRYLVKRTGEKVFLECVQDMDHENMFWYRQDPGLGLRLIYFSYDVKMKEKGDIPEGYSVSREKKERFSLILESASTNQTSMYLCASRRTGGTGELFFGEGSRLTVL.

In nucleotides, the CDR3 is TGTGCCAGCAGCCGATTCCAGGGGAAGACCTCCTACGAGCAGTACTTC. Its translation is CASSRFQGKTSYEQYF. The chain uses TRBV11-2 and TRBJ2-7; possible D gene TRBD1, 6 bases. Trimming pared 5 bases from V and 0 bases from J, leaving 17 bases between. CDR1 is SGHAT, CDR2 FQNNGV, per germline. The CDR3 extends over 16 amino acids. The whole variable domain, remainder taken from reference TRBV11-2 and TRBJ2-7, is EAGVAQSPRYKIIEKRQSVAFWCNPISGHATLYWYQQILGQGPKLLIQFQNNGVVDDSQLPKDRFSAERLKGVDSTLKIQPAKLEDSAVYLCASSRFQGKTSYEQYFGPGTRLTVT.

The J gene is TRBJ2-5, the V gene TRBV5-1; 7 positions match TRBD1. V lost 0 bases and J lost 7; bases outside the gene matches: 3. The germline V gene encodes CDR1 SGHRS and CDR2 YFSETQ. CDR3 length equals 13 residues. The CDR3 DNA sequence: TGCGCCAGCAGCTTGGCCAGGGGGTGGACCCAGTACTTC. Protein: CASSLARGWTQYF.

This clone was seen more than once but under ten times. The rearrangement uses TRBV7-9 and TRBJ1-5; D is ambiguous. CDR3 length equals 14 residues. Deletions cut 5 bases from V and 0 bases from J, with 8 bases between. The germline CDR1 and CDR2 sequences are SEHNR and FQNEAQ (reference sequence). The CDR3 sequence is CASSAVYSNQPQHF. CDR3 in DNA: TGTGCCAGCAGCGCGGTTTATAGCAATCAGCCCCAGCATTTT.

The rearrangement joins TRBV2 to TRBJ2-3, with 7 bases that match TRBD1. CDR3 length: 15 residues. The V gene's germline CDR1 is SNHLY and CDR2 FYNNEI. With V trimmed by 3 bases and J by 3 bases, 6 bases remained unmatched. In DNA form, the CDR3 reads TGTGCCAGCAGTGAGGAAGGGGGCCAAACAGATACGCAGTATTTT. Translated: CASSEEGGQTDTQYF.

The chain carries TRBV29-1 and TRBJ2-3; D is perhaps TRBD1 (6 bases). The germline CDR1 and CDR2 sequences are SQVTM and ANQGSEA. The CDR3 loop spans 15 amino acids. The V end was cut by 6 bases, the J end by 2 bases, with 18 bases between. CDR3 coding DNA: TGCAGCGTGAATACACAGGGCGGATACACAGATACGCAGTATTTT. This gives the protein CSVNTQGGYTDTQYF.

The V call is TRBV7-6, the J call TRBJ2-6, with TRBD1 matching over 11 bases. Germline-derived CDR1 and CDR2 are SGHVS and FNYEAQ. The CDR3 is 15 residues long. V dropped 8 bases and J dropped 4; count of bases not matched to a gene: 4. The CDR3, as DNA: TGTGCCAGCGGACAGGGGGCGACAGGGGCCAACGTCCTGACTTTC. Its translation is CASGQGATGANVLTF.

The rearrangement uses TRBV5-4 and TRBJ1-5, with TRBD1 identical over 7 bases. J lost 4 bases, V lost 2 bases, and 3 bases had no gene match. Per the germline V gene, CDR1 is SGHNT and CDR2 is YYREEE (reference sequence). This CDR3 is built from 14 residues. The CDR3 nucleotides read TGTGCCAGCAGCTTTGAGGGGGCAAATCAGCCCCAGCATTTT. The encoded protein is CASSFEGANQPQHF.

This clone was counted only a few times. This chain connects TRBV5-1 to TRBJ1-1, with D unresolved. Trimming left V 0 bases short and J 2 bases short, with 17 bases between. Germline V lookup: CDR1 SGHRS, CDR2 YFSETQ. This CDR3 has 17 amino acids. In DNA form, the CDR3 reads TGCGCCAGCAGCTTGGGACACCAGTATATGACAAACACTGAAGCTTTCTTT. The encoded protein is CASSLGHQYMTNTEAFF.

The chain is built from TRBV11-2 and TRBJ1-5; no definite D call. This CDR3 is 12 amino acids long. Germline loops: CDR1 SGHAT, CDR2 FQNNGV. V was clipped by 5 bases and J by 5 bases, with 7 bases between them. CDR3 coding DNA: TGTGCCAGCAGCCTCCCAGATCAGCCCCAGCATTTT. The encoded protein is CASSLPDQPQHF.

The chain combines TRBV29-1 with TRBJ2-7; 8 bases line up with TRBD1. The junction had 5 bases not matched to a gene; V was cut back by 1 base and J by 3 bases. CDR1 SQVTM and CDR2 ANQGSEA come from the germline V gene. The CDR3 spans 14 residues. CDR3 amino acids: CSVEGTGTGYEQYF. CDR3 nucleotide sequence: TGCAGCGTTGAAGGGACAGGGACCGGCTACGAGCAGTACTTC.

V gene TRBV13 combines with J gene TRBJ2-3; 9 bases agree with TRBD2. CDR3 size: 15 residues. The V gene's germline CDR1 is PRHDT and CDR2 FYEKMQ (reference sequence). V shed 6 bases, J shed 2 bases, and the junction held 6 bases outside the gene matches. CDR3 residues: CASSPSSGDTDTQYF. Here the CDR3 DNA reads TGTGCCAGCAGTCCTTCTAGCGGGGACACAGATACGCAGTATTTT.

The gene calls are TRBV27 and TRBJ1-4; D uncertain. CDR3 length equals 16 residues. Germline CDR1 reads MNHEY; CDR2 reads SMNVEV (reference sequence). The germline V and J ends were trimmed by 7 bases and 1 base, with 16 bases remaining between them. CDR3 region: CASIGGFGGTNEKLFF. The CDR3 DNA sequence: TGTGCCAGCATAGGCGGCTTTGGAGGAACTAATGAAAAACTGTTTTTT.

This chain joins TRBV11-2 and TRBJ1-2; D gene ambiguous. The V gene lost 1 base and the J gene lost 0 bases, with 9 bases spanning the gap. This CDR3 comprises 15 residues. Germline CDR1 SGHAT, CDR2 FQNNGV. CDR3 region: CASSLGGIANYGYTF. The CDR3 DNA reads TGTGCCAGCAGCTTAGGAGGGATTGCTAACTATGGCTACACCTTC.

The rearrangement uses TRBV30 and TRBJ2-2; D possibly corresponds to TRBD1 (7 bases). Trimming pared 1 base from V and 6 bases from J, leaving 21 bases between. This CDR3 has 17 residues. Germline V gene data show CDR1 as GTSNPN and CDR2 as SVGIG (reference sequence). The CDR3 reads CAWSGGAGTDPSGELFF. The DNA of the CDR3 is TGTGCCTGGAGTGGGGGGGCCGGGACAGATCCTTCCGGGGAGCTGTTTTTT. Supplemented by reference TRBV30 and TRBJ2-2, the full variable domain reads SQTIHQWPATLVQPVGSPLSLECTVEGTSNPNLYWYRQAAGRGLQLLFYSVGIGQISSEVPQNLSASRPQDRQFILSSKKLLLSDSGFYLCAWSGGAGTDPSGELFFGEGSRLTVL.

The chain is built from TRBV7-3 and TRBJ2-3; weak D call: TRBD2 (7 bases). The CDR3 consists of 15 residues. V was pared by 2 bases and J by 2 bases, with 11 bases between. Germline values: CDR1 SGHTA, CDR2 FQGTGA. The CDR3 loop is CASSLGRGATDTQYF. For the CDR3, the DNA is TGTGCCAGCAGCTTAGGACGGGGGGCCACAGATACGCAGTATTTT.

The chain employs TRBV5-1 and TRBJ2-1; 7 bases map to TRBD2. Germline lookup yields CDR1 SGHRS and CDR2 YFSETQ. The CDR3 has 16 amino acids. Trimming removed 3 bases from V and 5 bases from J; junction bases left unmatched: 11. CDR3 coding DNA: TGCGCCAGCAGCTGGGGCGGGGGAGAGATCGACAATGAGCAGTTCTTC. It specifies CASSWGGGEIDNEQFF.

CDR3 in DNA: TGTGCCAGCAGTATATCGACTAGCGCGCCCGGGGAGCTGTTTTTT. Encoded protein: CASSISTSAPGELFF. The chain couples TRBV9 to TRBJ2-2; 8 bases align to TRBD2. Germline lookup yields CDR1 SGDLS and CDR2 YYNGEE. Trimming cost V 5 bases and J 6 bases; bases outside gene matches: 9. This CDR3 contains 15 residues.

The chain recombines TRBV27 with TRBJ2-1; TRBD1 is a possible D gene (6 bases). The CDR3 contains 15 residues. V was clipped by 6 bases and J by 0 bases, with 12 bases between them. CDR1 MNHEY and CDR2 SMNVEV come from the germline V gene (reference sequence). Here the CDR3 reads CASRPGTLSYNEQFF. CDR3 coding DNA: TGTGCCAGCAGGCCCGGGACACTCTCCTACAATGAGCAGTTCTTC.

The J gene is TRBJ1-5, the V gene TRBV6-6, with D possibly being TRBD1 (6 bases). The germline V and J ends were trimmed by 4 bases and 1 base, with 8 bases remaining between them. The germline V gene encodes CDR1 MNHNY and CDR2 SVGAGI (reference sequence). The CDR3 loop spans 14 amino acids. The CDR3 protein is CASSSTGSNQPQHF. As DNA, the CDR3 is TGTGCCAGCAGTTCCACAGGGAGCAATCAGCCCCAGCATTTT.

The table lists this clone with a count of one. The V gene is TRBV6-6, the J gene TRBJ1-1; 8 bases are a match to TRBD1. The CDR3 covers 16 residues. Germline trimming cut 2 bases from V and 0 bases from J; bases unmatched to any gene: 5. From germline, CDR1 is MNHNY and CDR2 SVGAGI (reference sequence). CDR3 loop: CASSYAQGVVNTEAFF. In DNA, the CDR3 is TGTGCCAGCAGTTACGCACAGGGGGTTGTGAACACTGAAGCTTTCTTT.

This clone appeared a single time. The chain has TRBV10-3 and TRBJ2-3, with unresolved D. Germline V gene lookup returns CDR1 ENHRY and CDR2 SYGVKD. This CDR3 region has 13 residues. Trimming stripped 2 bases from V and 2 bases from J, with 5 bases between. CDR3 sequence (DNA): TGTGCCATCAGTGAGGGCATCACAGATACGCAGTATTTT. Its translation: CAISEGITDTQYF.

The J gene is TRBJ2-3, the V gene TRBV13; 8 nucleotides agree with TRBD1. The germline gives CDR1 PRHDT, CDR2 FYEKMQ (reference sequence). V was clipped by 1 base and J by 5 bases; unmatched bases: 5. This CDR3 has 15 amino acids. In DNA, the CDR3 is TGTGCCAGCAGCTTAGTCGGACAGGGTGGAGATACGCAGTATTTT. This sequence encodes CASSLVGQGGDTQYF. Using reference TRBV13 and TRBJ2-3 for the parts outside the CDR3, the full variable domain is AAGVIQSPRHLIKEKRETATLKCYPIPRHDTVYWYQQGPGQDPQFLISFYEKMQSDKGSIPDRFSAQQFSDYHSELNMSSLELGDSALYFCASSLVGQGGDTQYFGPGTRLTVL.

This chain uses TRBV5-1 with TRBJ1-1; 7 bases align to TRBD1. Germline CDR1 and CDR2: SGHRS and YFSETQ. The CDR3 is 14 amino acids. The J segment lost 3 bases and the V segment lost 0 bases, leaving 2 bases of the junction unmatched. The CDR3 nucleotides read TGCGCCAGCAGCTTGGAGGGGGCGGACACTGAAGCTTTCTTT. Its protein product is CASSLEGADTEAFF.